This T cell receptor (beta chain) derives from a study of blood T cell repertoires in COVID-19. Study-wide context: Samples representing acute and convalescent COVID-19 were sourced from the United States, Italy and Spain. In each case, the material was cDNA or gDNA derived from T cells, B-cell-depleted T cells, or PBMCs.

The authors' processing: Estimation of nucleated cell counts was performed using reference gene primer amplification. Assay used: immunoSEQ multiplex PCR; TCRdb lists only in-frame clones, some missing. That table is the source of V, J and clone size, and D and trimming were worked out from the DNA. The repertoire holds roughly 500,000 clones, with approximately 85% as singletons. There are 15 residues in the CDR3. CDR1 and CDR2 from the germline V gene are SGHRS and YFSETQ. V shed 5 bases, J shed 3 bases, and the junction held 7 bases outside the gene matches. The material sequenced was peripheral blood. The TCR sequence derives from a human donor in a cohort sampled during active COVID-19. The V call is TRBV5-1, the J call TRBJ2-1; TRBD2 matches at 8 bases. As DNA, the CDR3 is TGCGCCAGCAGGCCCTCGAGCGGGAGCTACAATGAGCAGTTCTTC. Translating gives CASRPSSGSYNEQFF.